This entry lists 27 T cell receptor beta chains sequenced from one sample in a study of response to subunit inactivated influenza vaccine. TCRdb reprocessed the RT-PCR reads with MiXCR, giving one entry per CDR3 protein. Among around 760,000 distinct CDR3 sequences listed, roughly 14% were seen once. The sample was PBMCs from blood, taken 14 days before vaccination. Receptors were obtained from a man aged 50 to 59 who received an inactivated influenza vaccine.

This chain connects TRBV7-9 to TRBJ2-1; weak D call: TRBD1 (5 bases). The CDR3 totals 15 residues. Germline V gives CDR1 SEHNR, CDR2 FQNEAQ (reference sequence). Trimming took 5 bases from V and 3 from J, leaving 14 bases between them. The CDR3 nucleotides read TGTGCCAGCAGCAATCCCGCCCAGGGCTACAATGAGCAGTTCTTC. Its translation: CASSNPAQGYNEQFF.

The rearrangement links TRBV4-1 to TRBJ2-1; D not certain. Germline CDR1 is MGHRA and CDR2 is YSYEKL. The CDR3 has 14 residues. The V end was cut by 4 bases, the J end by 0 bases, with 7 bases between. The CDR3 region has the DNA TGCGCCAGCAGCCCAGAGAGCTCCTACAATGAGCAGTTCTTC. It encodes CASSPESSYNEQFF.

Ten or more counts support this clonotype. V and J are TRBV27 and TRBJ1-3; possible D gene TRBD1, 6 bases. The CDR3 totals 14 residues. Trimming took 8 bases from V and 4 from J, leaving 15 bases between them. Germline CDR1 is MNHEY and CDR2 is SMNVEV (reference sequence). This CDR3 reads CASRPGGAGNTIYF. In DNA, the CDR3 is TGTGCCAGCCGACCTGGGGGCGCGGGAAACACCATATATTTT.

This clonotype has a count of ten or more. This chain connects TRBV4-2 to TRBJ1-2, with TRBD1 as a possible D gene (6 bases). Germline V gene lookup returns CDR1 LGHNA and CDR2 YNFKEQ. The CDR3 contains 14 residues. With 0 bases removed from V and 3 bases from J, the gap between germline ends came to 8 bases. CDR3 amino acids: CASSQEGQYYGYTF. In nucleotides, the CDR3 is TGTGCCAGCAGCCAAGAAGGACAGTACTATGGCTACACCTTC.

To note about this clonotype: The junction and the germline gene differ at one end; a read error may be behind it. This sequence joins TRBV20-1 and TRBJ2-1; 12 positions match TRBD2. This CDR3 contains 16 residues. From germline, CDR1 is DFQATT and CDR2 SNEGSKA (reference sequence). The CDR3 spells CCASAPTSGSLNEQFF. The DNA of the CDR3 is TGCTGTGCTAGTGCCCCGACTAGCGGGAGTCTTAATGAGCAGTTCTTC.

This clonotype occurred a few times. The chain links TRBV7-9 to TRBJ2-4; TRBD2 might be the D (6 bases). V was shortened by 5 bases and J by 8 bases, with 19 bases between the two germline ends. Germline assignment: CDR1 SEHNR and CDR2 FQNEAQ (reference sequence). The CDR3 sequence is 15 residues long. For the CDR3, the DNA is TGTGCCAGCAGCCTCCGGAGGGGTTTCAAGGACATTCAGTACTTC. Protein: CASSLRRGFKDIQYF.

This clonotype was observed at least ten times. The junction departs from the called germline gene at one end, perhaps through a read error. J is TRBJ2-1 and V is TRBV5-1; D unresolved. The germline V gene has CDR1 SGHRS and CDR2 YFSETQ. This CDR3 comprises 11 residues. The CDR3 loop is CASSDYNEQFF. As DNA, the CDR3 is TGTGCCAGCAGTGACTACAATGAGCAGTTCTTC. The variable domain in full, with the rest retrieved from reference TRBV5-1 and TRBJ2-1, is KAGVTQTPRYLIKTRGQQVTLSCSPISGHRSVSWYQQTPGQGLQFLFEYFSETQRNKGNFPGRFSGRQFSNSRSEMNVSTLELGDSALYLCASSDYNEQFFGPGTRLTVL.

Many counts were recorded for this clonotype. The chain combines TRBV5-6 with TRBJ2-7, with D possibly matching TRBD1 (5 bases). This CDR3 spans 12 amino acids. V lost 5 bases and J 6 bases, leaving 12 bases between the germline ends. Germline CDR1 and CDR2: SGHDT and YYEEEE. The CDR3 DNA reads TGTGCCAGCAGTTCGACAGTTTCCGAGCAGTACTTC. This gives the protein CASSSTVSEQYF.

This chain uses TRBV5-1 with TRBJ2-1; 14 bases match TRBD2. This CDR3 has 15 amino acids. J lost 9 bases, V lost 5 bases, and 7 bases had no gene match. Germline assignment: CDR1 SGHRS and CDR2 YFSETQ. The CDR3 spells CASRLTSGRALEQFF. The DNA for the CDR3 is TGCGCCAGCAGGTTGACTAGCGGGAGGGCCCTTGAGCAGTTCTTC. The full variable domain, rest sourced from reference TRBV5-1 and TRBJ2-1, is KAGVTQTPRYLIKTRGQQVTLSCSPISGHRSVSWYQQTPGQGLQFLFEYFSETQRNKGNFPGRFSGRQFSNSRSEMNVSTLELGDSALYLCASRLTSGRALEQFFGPGTRLTVL.

The chain has TRBV20-1 and TRBJ2-3; maybe TRBD2 (6 bases). Trimming took 6 bases from V and 1 from J, leaving 14 bases between them. Germline values: CDR1 DFQATT, CDR2 SNEGSKA (reference sequence). This CDR3 region has 14 residues. In DNA, the CDR3 is TGCAGTGCGGGGGGATGGGAGGGCACAGATACGCAGTATTTT. This gives the protein CSAGGWEGTDTQYF.

Many counts were recorded for this clonotype. The chain couples TRBV20-1 to TRBJ2-7, with no clear D. Germline V gene lookup returns CDR1 DFQATT and CDR2 SNEGSKA (reference sequence). Trimming took 3 bases from V and 3 from J, leaving 9 bases between them. The CDR3 extends over 12 amino acids. DNA for the CDR3: TGCAGTGCTAGTGGGCGGAACTACGAGCAGTACTTC. Translating it yields CSASGRNYEQYF.

The gene calls are TRBV7-9 and TRBJ2-2, with D tentatively TRBD1 or TRBD2 (5 bases each). Trimming left V 5 bases short and J 4 bases short, with 11 bases between. The germline gives CDR1 SEHNR, CDR2 FQNEAQ (reference sequence). This CDR3 spans 14 amino acids. The CDR3 spells CASSAGTGTGELFF. Here the CDR3 DNA reads TGTGCCAGCAGCGCCGGGACCGGCACCGGGGAGCTGTTTTTT. Drawing the rest from reference TRBV7-9 and TRBJ2-2, the complete variable domain is DTGVSQNPRHKITKRGQNVTFRCDPISEHNRLYWYRQTLGQGPEFLTYFQNEAQLEKSRLLSDRFSAERPKGSFSTLEIQRTEQGDSAMYLCASSAGTGTGELFFGEGSRLTVL.

This clonotype was counted only a few times. The V gene is TRBV29-1, the J gene TRBJ2-3; 10 nucleotides agree with TRBD2. The CDR3 is 14 amino acids. The trim removed 2 bases at V and 4 bases at J, leaving 3 bases unmatched. CDR1 is SQVTM and CDR2 is ANQGSEA in the germline V gene. The CDR3 loop reads CSVESGGGADTQYF. CDR3 sequence (DNA): TGCAGCGTTGAAAGCGGGGGGGGGGCAGATACGCAGTATTTT.

The chain employs TRBV4-2 and TRBJ1-5; D is possibly TRBD1 (5 bases). The germline V gene encodes CDR1 LGHNA and CDR2 YNFKEQ. V lost 0 bases and J 0 bases, leaving 6 bases between the germline ends. The CDR3 runs 15 residues. The CDR3 DNA reads TGTGCCAGCAGCCAAGACAGGGTTAGCAATCAGCCCCAGCATTTT. Protein: CASSQDRVSNQPQHF.

The CDR3 DNA sequence: TGTGCCAGCAGTTCTGCGGGGGGCTTCTCCTACGAGCAGTACTTC. Its protein product is CASSSAGGFSYEQYF. The chain carries TRBV6-2 or TRBV6-3 and TRBJ2-7, with 8 bases that match TRBD2. Unmatched junction bases numbered 5, after V lost 4 bases and J lost 0 bases. Germline V gene lookup returns CDR1 MNHEY and CDR2 SVGEGT. This CDR3 has 15 amino acids.

This rearrangement joins TRBV5-1 to TRBJ2-3; 7 nucleotides match TRBD1. The CDR3 contains 16 residues. Germline assignment: CDR1 SGHRS and CDR2 YFSETQ. Trimming removed 3 bases from V and 2 bases from J; junction bases left unmatched: 9. The CDR3 spells CASSSATGYDTDTQYF. The CDR3, as DNA: TGCGCCAGCAGCTCAGCGACAGGGTACGACACAGATACGCAGTATTTT.

This clonotype was seen a handful of times. The chain combines TRBV7-9 with TRBJ2-7, with TRBD1 identical over 10 bases. The V gene's germline CDR1 is SEHNR and CDR2 FQNEAQ (reference sequence). Trimming took 4 bases from V and 3 from J; bases not matched to a gene: 6. The CDR3 is 15 residues long. CDR3 protein: CASSSRQGANYEQYF. CDR3 in DNA: TGTGCCAGCAGCTCAAGACAGGGGGCGAACTACGAGCAGTACTTC. The variable domain in full, completed from reference TRBV7-9 and TRBJ2-7, reads DTGVSQNPRHKITKRGQNVTFRCDPISEHNRLYWYRQTLGQGPEFLTYFQNEAQLEKSRLLSDRFSAERPKGSFSTLEIQRTEQGDSAMYLCASSSRQGANYEQYFGPGTRLTVT.

V and J are TRBV20-1 and TRBJ2-7; D is ambiguous. This CDR3 is built from 14 residues. The V end lost 0 bases, the J end lost 2 bases, and 11 bases lay between the germline ends. Germline CDR1 reads DFQATT; CDR2 reads SNEGSKA (reference sequence). This chain's CDR3 is CSARDHGYPYEQYF. The DNA of the CDR3 is TGCAGTGCTAGAGATCATGGCTACCCCTACGAGCAGTACTTC.

This clonotype was recorded at least ten times. The CDR3 bases are TGCGCCAGCAGCCAAGACAGGGGGCTTGGGGAGCAGTACTTC. This sequence encodes CASSQDRGLGEQYF. The chain recombines TRBV4-1 with TRBJ2-7; TRBD1 aligns across 8 bases. Germline trimming cut 0 bases from V and 7 bases from J; bases unmatched to any gene: 5. Germline CDR1 MGHRA, CDR2 YSYEKL. This CDR3 has 14 amino acids.

This clonotype was recorded a few times. The CDR3 loop reads CASSFTFLTDTQYF. For the CDR3, the DNA is TGTGCCAGCAGTTTTACATTCCTCACAGATACGCAGTATTTT. This chain connects TRBV27 to TRBJ2-3; D is unresolved. Germline V gene lookup returns CDR1 MNHEY and CDR2 SMNVEV (reference sequence). The CDR3 sequence is 14 residues long. The ends were cut back, 3 bases at V and 2 bases at J, with 9 bases in the middle.

This clonotype came up many times. V usage is TRBV24-1 and J usage is TRBJ1-5; the D is unclear. Germline V gene data show CDR1 as KGHDR and CDR2 as SFDVKD. This CDR3 is built from 13 residues. V lost 2 bases and J lost 4, with 5 bases in between. CDR3 loop: CATSDSANQPQHF. The CDR3 DNA reads as TGTGCCACCAGTGATTCGGCTAATCAGCCCCAGCATTTT.

The V and J genes are TRBV5-1 and TRBJ2-5; 7 nucleotides agree with TRBD2. Germline V lookup: CDR1 SGHRS, CDR2 YFSETQ. The trim removed 4 bases at V and 3 bases at J, leaving 12 bases unmatched. This CDR3 is built from 16 residues. For the CDR3, the DNA is TGCGCCAGCAGCCCCGGGGGAGCGGGGACGGAAGAGACCCAGTACTTC. Translated, it gives CASSPGGAGTEETQYF. Supplemented by reference TRBV5-1 and TRBJ2-5, the full variable domain reads KAGVTQTPRYLIKTRGQQVTLSCSPISGHRSVSWYQQTPGQGLQFLFEYFSETQRNKGNFPGRFSGRQFSNSRSEMNVSTLELGDSALYLCASSPGGAGTEETQYFGPGTRLLVL.

This clonotype turned up a few times. The chain uses TRBV5-1 and TRBJ2-5, with 10 bases aligning to TRBD1. The CDR3 consists of 17 residues. CDR1 and CDR2 from the germline V gene are SGHRS and YFSETQ. Trimming removed 3 bases from V and 2 bases from J; junction bases left unmatched: 10. The CDR3 coding sequence is TGCGCCAGCAGCTCCGGGACAGGGGCCAACCTTCAAGAGACCCAGTACTTC. Translation gives CASSSGTGANLQETQYF.

The chain joins TRBV15 to TRBJ1-5; D is unclear. The germline CDR1 and CDR2 sequences are LNHNV and YYDKDF (reference sequence). The CDR3 loop spans 14 amino acids. V shed 0 bases and J shed 1 base, with 4 bases lying between them. The DNA of the CDR3 is TGTGCCACCAGCAGAGATATCAGCAATCAGCCCCAGCATTTT. This encodes CATSRDISNQPQHF.

This clonotype was observed a handful of times. J is TRBJ2-7 and V is TRBV7-9; D remains ambiguous. Between the trimmed V and J ends, which lost 1 base and 6 bases, there was a span of 13 bases. This CDR3 region has 14 residues. Germline-derived CDR1 and CDR2 are SEHNR and FQNEAQ (reference sequence). CDR3 protein: CASSLVSGFGEQYF. Here the CDR3 DNA reads TGTGCCAGCAGCTTAGTTTCCGGGTTCGGCGAGCAGTACTTC.

The sample holds many counts of this clonotype. This chain connects TRBV10-3 to TRBJ2-3, with 9 bases identical to TRBD2. Germline CDR1 and CDR2: ENHRY and SYGVKD. V was clipped by 6 bases and J by 2 bases; unmatched bases: 6. This CDR3 is 15 amino acids long. CDR3 DNA: TGTGCCATCAGCTTGGCGGGAGGGCTCACAGATACGCAGTATTTT. This codes for CAISLAGGLTDTQYF.

V usage is TRBV20-1 and J usage is TRBJ2-3, with a weak D call TRBD1 (8 bases). Trimming cost V 3 bases and J 5 bases, with 21 bases left between them. The CDR3 covers 16 residues. CDR1 and CDR2 (germline): DFQATT, SNEGSKA (reference sequence). The chain's CDR3 is CSASPRGQGGVDTQYF. DNA for the CDR3: TGCAGTGCTAGTCCCCGTGGACAGGGAGGGGTAGATACGCAGTATTTT.